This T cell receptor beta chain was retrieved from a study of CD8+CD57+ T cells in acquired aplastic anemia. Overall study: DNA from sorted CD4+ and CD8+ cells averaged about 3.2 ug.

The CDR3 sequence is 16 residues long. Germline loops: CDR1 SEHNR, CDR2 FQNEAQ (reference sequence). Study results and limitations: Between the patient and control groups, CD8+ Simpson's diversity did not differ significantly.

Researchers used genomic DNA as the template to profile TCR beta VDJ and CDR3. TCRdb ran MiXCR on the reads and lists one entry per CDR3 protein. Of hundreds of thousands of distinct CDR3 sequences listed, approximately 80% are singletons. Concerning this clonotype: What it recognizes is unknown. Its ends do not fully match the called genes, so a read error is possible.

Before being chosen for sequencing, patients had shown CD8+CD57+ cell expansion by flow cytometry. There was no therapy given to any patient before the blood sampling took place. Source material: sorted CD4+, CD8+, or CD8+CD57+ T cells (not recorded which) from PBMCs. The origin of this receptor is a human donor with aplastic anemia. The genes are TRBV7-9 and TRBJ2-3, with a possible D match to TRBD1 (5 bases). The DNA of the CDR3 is TGTGCCAGCAGCCCCGAAACAAGGGGTCACACAGATAAGCAGTATTTT. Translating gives CASSPETRGHTDKQYF. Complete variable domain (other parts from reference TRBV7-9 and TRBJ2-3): DTGVSQNPRHKITKRGQNVTFRCDPISEHNRLYWYRQTLGQGPEFLTYFQNEAQLEKSRLLSDRFSAERPKGSFSTLEIQRTEQGDSAMYLCASSPETRGHTDKQYFGPGTRLTVL.